The rows below give T cell receptor beta chains drawn from one sample of a study of technical replicates of blood from several donors. The assay was immunoSEQ multiplex PCR, and TCRdb's table has in-frame clones only and misses some. The repertoire holds roughly 80,000 clones, with 90% to 97% as singletons. The sequencing sample was made of T cells isolated from PBMCs. Receptor source: a human donor in good health. Both conserved end residues are part of each CDR3.

v_call	j_call	cdr3_aa
TRBV4-1	TRBJ1-1	CASSPKGGQNTEAFF
TRBV25-1	TRBJ1-1	CASSANRAANTEAFF
TRBV6-1	TRBJ1-2	CASSPTGKISGGYTF
TRBV30	TRBJ2-4	CAWSVAGGGIQYF
TRBV29-1	TRBJ1-1	CSVTGVNTEAFF
TRBV4-2	TRBJ1-5	CASSQEEFRNQPQHF
TRBV10-2	TRBJ1-5	CASQGQGNQPQHF
TRBV6-6	TRBJ2-2	CASSSTSGYTGELFF
TRBV6-1	TRBJ1-1	CASSDMLGGYTEAFF
TRBV29-1	TRBJ1-2	CSAGQDYGYTF
TRBV10-3	TRBJ2-2	CAISESEDTGELFF
TRBV6-1	TRBJ1-1	CASSHRENTEAFF
TRBV30	TRBJ1-4	CAWSFTDRDNEKLFF
TRBV5-4	TRBJ2-3	CASRADSVGRTDTQYF
TRBV6-5	TRBJ1-5	CASSPWMLSSGPQHF
TRBV4-1	TRBJ1-1	CASSQAFDRGNTEAFF
TRBV25-1	TRBJ1-2	CASSDSSLYGYTF
TRBV7-8	TRBJ1-2	CASSLDGTASILYGYTF
TRBV7-9	TRBJ2-5	CASSLGLALETQYF
TRBV7-6	TRBJ1-2	CASSLALGGNYGYTF
TRBV7-9	TRBJ1-1	CASSLRGGGNTEAFF
TRBV10-3	TRBJ1-2	CAISESTLRDSYGYTF
TRBV5-8	TRBJ2-7	CASSLLPGLAGKKSSYEQYF
TRBV7-9	TRBJ1-1	CASSLGSPEAFF
TRBV2	TRBJ1-4	CASSRQATNEKLFF
TRBV5-8	TRBJ2-6	CASSPTSAANVLTF
TRBV7-9	TRBJ2-2	CASSSGASGELFF
TRBV5-1	TRBJ1-1	CASSSLTQREAFF
TRBV7-9	TRBJ2-3	CASSLAGATDTQYF
TRBV27	TRBJ2-5	CASSPGGTSSQETQYF
TRBV29-1	TRBJ2-7	CSVEDGEGADSYEQYF
TRBV4-1	TRBJ2-7	CASSQSGLTYEQYF
TRBV27	TRBJ2-7	CASSYWDRGARQYF
TRBV5-1	TRBJ2-3	CASSLGLAGSTDTQYF
TRBV4-1	TRBJ2-1	CASSQDPGQLYNEQFF
TRBV15	TRBJ1-6	CATSRDSSYNSPLHF
TRBV29-1	TRBJ2-3	CSVESYGSTDTQYF
TRBV25-1	TRBJ1-2	CASSPGIANYGYTF
TRBV27	TRBJ2-5	CASGQYQETQYF
TRBV4-1	TRBJ2-1	CASSQGLDRGINEQFF
TRBV2	TRBJ1-1	CASRTQGENTEAFF
TRBV5-8	TRBJ2-3	CASSLRSGVGTDTQYF
TRBV18	TRBJ1-1	CASSPSGETEAFF
TRBV7-9	TRBJ2-1	CASSFHLFFRDYSNNEQFF